The clone carrying this TCR beta chain was counted at least ten times. Building the TCR beta libraries relied on iRepertoire HTBI primers, and CDR3 regions underwent Arm-PCR. Using its own MiXCR run on the multiplex PCR reads, TCRdb lists one record per CDR3 protein. The table includes some 600,000 distinct CDR3 sequences, about 16% detected once. The data stem from a study of regulatory T cells in long-lasting Graves disease. This CDR3 region has 18 residues. Germline-derived CDR1 and CDR2 are MNHEY and SMNVEV (reference sequence). Trimming removed 2 bases from V and 5 bases from J, with 25 bases in between. This sample's time point: newly diagnosed GD, antithyroid drugs for less than 3 months. The TCR library was prepared using RNA isolated from PBMCs. A further study also used this sample, focusing on T cells in Graves' hyperthyroidism and ophthalmopathy.

This chain uses TRBV27 with TRBJ2-7; D is perhaps TRBD1 or TRBD2 (5 bases each). The receptor was derived from a man aged 18 to 30 with Graves disease. The input for sequencing was peripheral blood mononuclear cells (PBMCs), taken at new diagnosis, from a patient treated with antithyroid drugs. CDR3 nucleotides: TGTGCCAGCAGTTTAAATCGCGCGGCCCTAGCTAAAGGGGACGAGCAGTACTTC. Translating it yields CASSLNRAALAKGDEQYF.